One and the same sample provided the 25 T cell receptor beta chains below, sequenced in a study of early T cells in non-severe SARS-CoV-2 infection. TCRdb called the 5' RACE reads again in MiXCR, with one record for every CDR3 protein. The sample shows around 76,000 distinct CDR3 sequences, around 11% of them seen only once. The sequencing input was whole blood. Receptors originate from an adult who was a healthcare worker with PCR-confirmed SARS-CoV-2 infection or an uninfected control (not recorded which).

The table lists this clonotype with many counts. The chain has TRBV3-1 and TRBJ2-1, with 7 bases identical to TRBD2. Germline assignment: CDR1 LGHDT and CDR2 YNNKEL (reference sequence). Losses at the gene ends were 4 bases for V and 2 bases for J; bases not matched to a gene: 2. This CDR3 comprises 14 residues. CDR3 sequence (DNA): TGTGCCAGCAGCCTGCGGGGGACCTACAATGAGCAGTTCTTC. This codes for CASSLRGTYNEQFF.

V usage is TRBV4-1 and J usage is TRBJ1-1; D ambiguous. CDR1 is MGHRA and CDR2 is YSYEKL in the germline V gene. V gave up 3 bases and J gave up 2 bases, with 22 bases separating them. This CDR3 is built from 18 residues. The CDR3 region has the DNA TGCGCCAGCAGCCATGCAGCCCGGGATTGGGCCCCTAACACTGAAGCTTTCTTT. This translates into CASSHAARDWAPNTEAFF.

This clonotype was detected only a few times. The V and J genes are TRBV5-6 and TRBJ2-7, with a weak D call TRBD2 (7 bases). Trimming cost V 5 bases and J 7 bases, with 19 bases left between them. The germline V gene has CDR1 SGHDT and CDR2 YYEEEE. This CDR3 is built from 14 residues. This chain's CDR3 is CASRPMHREGEQYF. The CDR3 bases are TGTGCCAGCAGACCAATGCACAGGGAGGGGGAGCAGTACTTC.

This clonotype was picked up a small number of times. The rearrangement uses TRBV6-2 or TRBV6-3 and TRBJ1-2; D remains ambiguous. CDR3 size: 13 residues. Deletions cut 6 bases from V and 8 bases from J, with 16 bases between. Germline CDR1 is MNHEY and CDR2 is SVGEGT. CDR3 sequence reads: CASSQGLGIGYTF. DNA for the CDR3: TGTGCCAGCAGCCAAGGGCTAGGCATCGGCTACACCTTC.

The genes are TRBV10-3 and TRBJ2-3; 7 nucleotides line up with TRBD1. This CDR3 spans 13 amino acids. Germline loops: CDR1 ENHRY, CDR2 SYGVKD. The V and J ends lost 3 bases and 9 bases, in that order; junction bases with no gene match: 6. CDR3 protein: CAISDRDRHTQYF. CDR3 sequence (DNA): TGTGCCATCAGTGACCGGGACAGACACACGCAGTATTTT.

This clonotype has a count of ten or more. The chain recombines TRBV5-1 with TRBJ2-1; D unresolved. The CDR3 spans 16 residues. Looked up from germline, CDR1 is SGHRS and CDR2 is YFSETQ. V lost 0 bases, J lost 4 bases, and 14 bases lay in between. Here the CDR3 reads CASSLASAVSYNEQFF. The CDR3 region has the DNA TGCGCCAGCAGCTTGGCCTCGGCGGTCTCTTACAATGAGCAGTTCTTC.

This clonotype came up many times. CDR3 residues: CASSRWTGEQFF. In nucleotides, the CDR3 is TGTGCCAGCAGCCGGTGGACAGGCGAGCAGTTCTTC. The V call is TRBV3-1, the J call TRBJ2-1; TRBD1 aligns across 7 bases. Germline-derived CDR1 and CDR2 are LGHDT and YNNKEL (reference sequence). The CDR3 is made up of 12 amino acids. Trimming cost V 4 bases and J 10 bases; bases outside gene matches: 4.

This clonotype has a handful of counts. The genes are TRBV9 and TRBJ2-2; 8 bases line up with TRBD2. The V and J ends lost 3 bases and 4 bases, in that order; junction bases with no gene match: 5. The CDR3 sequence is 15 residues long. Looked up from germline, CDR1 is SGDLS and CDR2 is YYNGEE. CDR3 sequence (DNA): TGTGCCAGCAGCGCACTTAGCGGGGTCACCGGGGAGCTGTTTTTT. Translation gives CASSALSGVTGELFF.

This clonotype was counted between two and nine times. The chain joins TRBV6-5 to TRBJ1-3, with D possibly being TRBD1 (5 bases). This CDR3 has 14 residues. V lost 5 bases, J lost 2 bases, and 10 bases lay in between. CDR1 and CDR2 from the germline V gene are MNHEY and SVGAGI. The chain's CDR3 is CASSPRGAGNTIYF. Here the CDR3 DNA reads TGTGCCAGCAGTCCCCGGGGGGCTGGAAACACCATATATTTT.

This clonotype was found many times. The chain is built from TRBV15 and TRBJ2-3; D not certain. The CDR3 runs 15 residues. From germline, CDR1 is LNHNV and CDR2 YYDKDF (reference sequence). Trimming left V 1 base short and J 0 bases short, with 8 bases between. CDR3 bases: TGTGCCACCAGCAGAGTAGGGTCTAGCACAGATACGCAGTATTTT. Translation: CATSRVGSSTDTQYF.

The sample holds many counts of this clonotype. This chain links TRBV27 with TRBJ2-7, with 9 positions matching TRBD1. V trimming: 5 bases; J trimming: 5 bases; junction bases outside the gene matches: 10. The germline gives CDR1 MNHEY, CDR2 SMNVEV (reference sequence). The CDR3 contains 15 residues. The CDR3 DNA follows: TGTGCCAGCAGTCCCATGGGGACAGGGCTCGACGAGCAGTACTTC. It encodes CASSPMGTGLDEQYF.

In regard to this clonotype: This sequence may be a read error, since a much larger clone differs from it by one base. The CDR3 spells CVSRAGPRAEKLFF. CDR3 nucleotide sequence: TGTGTCAGCAGGGCCGGGCCCCGCGCTGAAAAACTGTTTTTT. This chain joins TRBV12-3 or TRBV12-4 and TRBJ1-4, with D tentatively TRBD1 (5 bases). This CDR3 has 14 amino acids.

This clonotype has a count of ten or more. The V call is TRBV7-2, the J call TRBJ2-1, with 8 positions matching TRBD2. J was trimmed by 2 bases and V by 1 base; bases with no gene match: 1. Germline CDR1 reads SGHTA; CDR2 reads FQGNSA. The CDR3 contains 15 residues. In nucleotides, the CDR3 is TGTGCCAGCAGCTTAGGGACTAGCACCTACAATGAGCAGTTCTTC. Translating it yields CASSLGTSTYNEQFF.

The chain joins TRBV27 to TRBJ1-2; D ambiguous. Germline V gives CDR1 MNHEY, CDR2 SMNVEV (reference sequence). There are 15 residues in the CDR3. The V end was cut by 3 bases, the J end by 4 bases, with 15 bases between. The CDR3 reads CASSFSGIYAYGYTF. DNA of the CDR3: TGTGCCAGCAGTTTCTCCGGGATCTATGCCTATGGCTACACCTTC.

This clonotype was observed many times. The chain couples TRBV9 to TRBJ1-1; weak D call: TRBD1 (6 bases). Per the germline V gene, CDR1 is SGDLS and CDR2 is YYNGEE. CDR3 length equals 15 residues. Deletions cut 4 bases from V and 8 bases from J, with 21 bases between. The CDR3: CASSPSRAGAGEAFF. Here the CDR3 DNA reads TGTGCCAGCAGCCCAAGCCGCGCGGGGGCAGGAGAAGCTTTCTTT.

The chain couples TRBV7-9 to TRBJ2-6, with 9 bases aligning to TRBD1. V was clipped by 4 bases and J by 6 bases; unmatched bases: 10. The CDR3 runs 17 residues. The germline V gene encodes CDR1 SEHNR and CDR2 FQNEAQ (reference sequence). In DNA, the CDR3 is TGTGCCAGCAGCTATACGTCCCGGACAGGGGAGGCCAACGTCCTGACTTTC. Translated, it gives CASSYTSRTGEANVLTF.

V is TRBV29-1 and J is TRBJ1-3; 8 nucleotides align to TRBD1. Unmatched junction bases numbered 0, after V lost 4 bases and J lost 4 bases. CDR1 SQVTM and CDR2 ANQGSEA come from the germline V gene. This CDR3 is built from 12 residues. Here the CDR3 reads CSVGTGGNTIYF. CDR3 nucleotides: TGCAGCGTTGGGACAGGGGGAAACACCATATATTTT.

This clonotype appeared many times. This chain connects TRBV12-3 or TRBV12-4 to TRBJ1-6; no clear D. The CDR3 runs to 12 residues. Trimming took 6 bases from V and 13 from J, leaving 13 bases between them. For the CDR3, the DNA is TGTGCCAGCAGGCGATCCTTGGGCCCCCTCCACTTT. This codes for CASRRSLGPLHF.

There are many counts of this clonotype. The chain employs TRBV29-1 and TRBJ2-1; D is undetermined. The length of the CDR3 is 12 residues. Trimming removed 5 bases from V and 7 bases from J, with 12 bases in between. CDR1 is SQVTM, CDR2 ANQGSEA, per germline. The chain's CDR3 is CSVWALGNEQFF. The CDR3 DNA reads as TGCAGCGTTTGGGCATTGGGGAATGAGCAGTTCTTC.

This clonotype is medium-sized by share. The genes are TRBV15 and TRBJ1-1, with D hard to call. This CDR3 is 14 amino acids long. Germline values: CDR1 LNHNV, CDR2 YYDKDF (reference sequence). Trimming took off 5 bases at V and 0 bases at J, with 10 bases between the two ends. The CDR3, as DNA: TGTGCCACCAGCCGGAGTCTTATGAACACTGAAGCTTTCTTT. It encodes CATSRSLMNTEAFF.

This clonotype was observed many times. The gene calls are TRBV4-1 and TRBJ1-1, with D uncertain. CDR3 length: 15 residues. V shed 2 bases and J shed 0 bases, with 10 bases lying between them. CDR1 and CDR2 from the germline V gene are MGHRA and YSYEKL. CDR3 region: CASSQRPYMNTEAFF. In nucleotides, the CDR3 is TGCGCCAGCAGCCAAAGGCCTTACATGAACACTGAAGCTTTCTTT.

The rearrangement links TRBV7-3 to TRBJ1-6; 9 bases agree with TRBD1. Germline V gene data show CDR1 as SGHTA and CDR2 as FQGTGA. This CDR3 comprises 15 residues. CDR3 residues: CTIDPYRGRNSPLHF. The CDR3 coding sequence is TGTACCATCGATCCCTACAGGGGGCGAAATTCACCCCTCCACTTT. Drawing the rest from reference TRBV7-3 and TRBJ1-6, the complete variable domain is GAGVSQTPSNKVTEKGKYVELRCDPISGHTALYWYRQSLGQGPEFLIYFQGTGAADDSGLPNDRFFAVRPEGSVSTLKIQRTERGDSAVYLCTIDPYRGRNSPLHFGNGTRLTVT.

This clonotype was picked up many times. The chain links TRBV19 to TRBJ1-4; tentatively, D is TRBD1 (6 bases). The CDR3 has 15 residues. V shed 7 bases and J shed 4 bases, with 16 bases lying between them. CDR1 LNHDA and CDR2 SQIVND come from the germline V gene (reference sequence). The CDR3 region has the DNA TGTGCCAGTACCGGGGGCCTACGACGTAATGAAAAACTGTTTTTT. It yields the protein CASTGGLRRNEKLFF. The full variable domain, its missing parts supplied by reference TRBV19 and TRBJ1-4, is DGGITQSPKYLFRKEGQNVTLSCEQNLNHDAMYWYRQDPGQGLRLIYYSQIVNDFQKGDIAEGYSVSREKKESFPLTVTSAQKNPTAFYLCASTGGLRRNEKLFFGSGTQLSVL.

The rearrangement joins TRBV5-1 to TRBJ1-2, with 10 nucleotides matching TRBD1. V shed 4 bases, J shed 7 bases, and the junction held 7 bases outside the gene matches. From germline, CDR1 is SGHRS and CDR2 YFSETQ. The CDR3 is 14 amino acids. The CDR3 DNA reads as TGCGCCAGCAGCGCTGGGACAGGGGAATTTGGCTACACCTTC. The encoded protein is CASSAGTGEFGYTF. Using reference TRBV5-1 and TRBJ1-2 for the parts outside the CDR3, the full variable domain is KAGVTQTPRYLIKTRGQQVTLSCSPISGHRSVSWYQQTPGQGLQFLFEYFSETQRNKGNFPGRFSGRQFSNSRSEMNVSTLELGDSALYLCASSAGTGEFGYTFGSGTRLTVV.

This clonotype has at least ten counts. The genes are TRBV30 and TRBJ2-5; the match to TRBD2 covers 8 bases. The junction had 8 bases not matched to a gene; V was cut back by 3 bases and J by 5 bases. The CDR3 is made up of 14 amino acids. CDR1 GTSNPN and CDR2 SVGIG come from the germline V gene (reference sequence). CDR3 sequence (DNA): TGTGCCTGGAGCCGGGACGGCGGGGGGGAGACCCAGTACTTC. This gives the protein CAWSRDGGGETQYF.